Below, 26 T cell receptor beta chains from the same sample are listed, as sequenced in a study of T cell repertoires in cytomegalovirus infection. No antigen has been identified for these receptors. A single record per CDR3 protein comes from TCRdb applying MiXCR to the reads. The table records some 320,000 distinct CDR3 sequences, about 27% of them present only once. Sequencing was performed on cultured PBMCs, taken from culture after CMV antigen stimulation. The receptors stem from a human donor in good health (CMV status not recorded). Some clones in this sample may be carry-over from other donors' samples.

This clonotype was detected only once. An end of the junction differs from the germline gene, which may be a read error. The chain recombines TRBV11-3 with TRBJ2-2, with TRBD2 matching over 12 bases. The CDR3 consists of 18 residues. Germline V CDR1 and CDR2: SGHNT, YENEEA. CDR3 residues: CDSSARLAGGPVTGELFF. The CDR3 bases are TGTGACAGCAGCGCCCGGCTAGCGGGAGGGCCAGTCACCGGGGAGCTGTTTTTT.

The chain combines TRBV28 with TRBJ1-4; D not resolved. Trimming took off 4 bases at V and 6 bases at J, with 15 bases between the two ends. Per germline, CDR1 MDHEN and CDR2 SYDVKM. This CDR3 region has 15 residues. CDR3 DNA: TGTGCCAGCAGTTCCCTGGACGGTGGAGATGAAAAACTGTTTTTT. The encoded protein is CASSSLDGGDEKLFF.

This chain joins TRBV5-6 and TRBJ2-1; possible D gene TRBD2, 6 bases. Germline V CDR1 and CDR2: SGHDT, YYEEEE. V was shortened by 2 bases and J by 3 bases, with 9 bases between the two germline ends. The CDR3 has 14 residues. The CDR3 DNA reads as TGTGCCAGCAGCTTACGCGGGAACTACAATGAGCAGTTCTTC. Protein product: CASSLRGNYNEQFF. The full variable domain, rest sourced from reference TRBV5-6 and TRBJ2-1, is DAGVTQSPTHLIKTRGQQVTLRCSPKSGHDTVSWYQQALGQGPQFIFQYYEEEERQRGNFPDRFSGHQFPNYSSELNVNALLLGDSALYLCASSLRGNYNEQFFGPGTRLTVL.

V gene TRBV28 combines with J gene TRBJ2-5; D possibly matches TRBD1 or TRBD2 (5 bases each). The V and J ends lost 2 bases and 5 bases respectively, with 18 bases between them. This CDR3 is built from 16 residues. CDR1 is MDHEN, CDR2 SYDVKM, per germline. The CDR3 region has the DNA TGTGCCAGCAGTTTACTGGGACCCTGGGCAGAGGAGACCCAGTACTTC. Protein sequence: CASSLLGPWAEETQYF.

As DNA, the CDR3 is TGTGCCAGCAGTTTATCGAGGGCAGGGAATGCCAATGAGCAGTTCTTC. Translating gives CASSLSRAGNANEQFF. This rearrangement joins TRBV27 to TRBJ2-1; either TRBD1 or TRBD2 may supply D (5 bases each). V lost 0 bases and J lost 6, with 15 bases in between. The CDR3 sequence is 16 residues long. Germline assignment: CDR1 MNHEY and CDR2 SMNVEV (reference sequence).

This clonotype was seen a few times. The J gene is TRBJ1-5, the V gene TRBV7-2; D remains ambiguous. Germline V lookup: CDR1 SGHTA, CDR2 FQGNSA. CDR3 size: 13 residues. V lost 5 bases to trimming and J lost 5 bases, with 10 bases between them. CDR3 protein: CASSPDIDQPQHF. CDR3 nucleotides: TGTGCCAGCAGCCCCGACATAGATCAGCCCCAGCATTTT.

This clonotype was picked up a small number of times. The chain recombines TRBV5-1 with TRBJ2-3, with 14 positions matching TRBD2. The germline V gene encodes CDR1 SGHRS and CDR2 YFSETQ. The CDR3 totals 19 residues. Unmatched junction bases numbered 10, after V lost 1 base and J lost 3 bases. As DNA, the CDR3 is TGCGCCAGCAGCTTGATCGGACTAGCGGGAGGCATCCCAACAGATACGCAGTATTTT. This codes for CASSLIGLAGGIPTDTQYF.

This clonotype was counted between two and nine times. The chain recombines TRBV4-1 with TRBJ2-5, with 10 bases fitting TRBD2. There are 15 residues in the CDR3. The germline gives CDR1 MGHRA, CDR2 YSYEKL. Trimming took 0 bases from V and 5 from J; bases not matched to a gene: 3. CDR3 nucleotide sequence: TGCGCCAGCAGCCAAGAGGGGACTAGCGACGAGACCCAGTACTTC. This translates into CASSQEGTSDETQYF.

This rearrangement joins TRBV6-1 to TRBJ2-7, with D tentatively TRBD2 (6 bases). This CDR3 region has 14 residues. CDR1 is MNHNS, CDR2 SASEGT, per germline. V lost 6 bases and J lost 2, with 14 bases in between. The CDR3 DNA sequence: TGTGCCAGCAGACGGAGGGATTTTCCCTACGAGCAGTACTTC. Encoded protein: CASRRRDFPYEQYF.

This clonotype was found a few times. The chain employs TRBV15 and TRBJ1-6; D is ambiguous. V lost 0 bases to trimming and J lost 7 bases, with 13 bases between them. The CDR3 is 16 amino acids. CDR1 is LNHNV, CDR2 YYDKDF, per germline (reference sequence). The CDR3 sequence is CATSREWRVGNSPLHF. In DNA form, the CDR3 reads TGTGCCACCAGCAGAGAGTGGAGGGTAGGGAATTCACCCCTCCACTTT.

J is TRBJ2-4 and V is TRBV20-1; a weak D match, TRBD1 (5 bases). This CDR3 is built from 14 residues. Trimming removed 0 bases at V and 3 bases at J, with 9 bases between. The V gene's germline CDR1 is DFQATT and CDR2 SNEGSKA (reference sequence). The CDR3 region is CSARDGRVKNIQYF. The DNA of the CDR3 is TGCAGTGCTAGAGATGGCAGGGTCAAAAACATTCAGTACTTC.

This clonotype was detected only a few times. The chain's CDR3 is CASNSGFLMNTEAFF. The CDR3 coding sequence is TGCGCCAGTAATAGTGGCTTCCTGATGAACACTGAAGCTTTCTTT. This chain uses TRBV10-2 with TRBJ1-1, with D uncertain. V was shortened by 9 bases and J by 0 bases, with 17 bases between the two germline ends. This CDR3 spans 15 amino acids. The germline CDR1 and CDR2 sequences are WSHSY and SAAADI.

This chain uses TRBV3-1 with TRBJ1-1; D gene unclear. The V gene's germline CDR1 is LGHDT and CDR2 YNNKEL (reference sequence). The CDR3 consists of 15 residues. Deletions cut 1 base from V and 0 bases from J, with 9 bases between. The CDR3 DNA reads TGTGCCAGCAGCCAAGGGACTTACATGAACACTGAAGCTTTCTTT. It specifies CASSQGTYMNTEAFF.

V usage is TRBV4-1 and J usage is TRBJ1-4; 7 bases fit TRBD1. This CDR3 has 17 residues. J lost 0 bases, V lost 2 bases, and 6 bases had no gene match. CDR1 is MGHRA and CDR2 is YSYEKL in the germline V gene. CDR3 loop: CASSQPYRGPTNEKLFF. The CDR3 coding sequence is TGCGCCAGCAGCCAACCCTACAGGGGACCAACTAATGAAAAACTGTTTTTT.

The genes are TRBV12-3 or TRBV12-4 and TRBJ1-6; D uncertain. This CDR3 region has 14 residues. V lost 5 bases to trimming and J lost 3 bases, with 8 bases between them. The CDR3 DNA reads TGTGCCAGCAGTCCCGGGATCTATAATTCACCCCTCCACTTT. Translation: CASSPGIYNSPLHF.

V is TRBV18 and J is TRBJ1-5, with D hard to call. CDR3 length equals 15 residues. V lost 3 bases and J lost 5, with 14 bases in between. Germline V CDR1 and CDR2: KGHSH, LQKENI. This chain's CDR3 is CASSPTGGRDQPQHF. The CDR3 region has the DNA TGTGCCAGCTCACCCACGGGAGGGAGGGATCAGCCCCAGCATTTT.

This clonotype has only a few counts. The chain is built from TRBV19 and TRBJ2-2, with TRBD2 as a possible D gene (5 bases). Germline loops: CDR1 LNHDA, CDR2 SQIVND (reference sequence). This CDR3 spans 13 amino acids. The V end lost 6 bases, the J end lost 3 bases, and 8 bases lay between the germline ends. CDR3 amino acids: CASSKLDTGELFF. DNA for the CDR3: TGTGCCAGTAGCAAACTAGACACCGGGGAGCTGTTTTTT.

This chain joins TRBV7-2 and TRBJ2-7; 9 bases are a match to TRBD2. The J segment lost 6 bases and the V segment lost 1 base, leaving 4 bases of the junction unmatched. Germline assignment: CDR1 SGHTA and CDR2 FQGNSA. This CDR3 comprises 14 residues. As DNA, the CDR3 is TGTGCCAGCAGCTTAGACCTAGCGGGATTCGAGCAGTACTTC. Residues: CASSLDLAGFEQYF.

The V gene is TRBV7-9, the J gene TRBJ1-2; D gene uncertain. The V gene lost 1 base and the J gene lost 6 bases, with 18 bases spanning the gap. Germline V gene lookup returns CDR1 SEHNR and CDR2 FQNEAQ (reference sequence). The CDR3 is 16 amino acids. CDR3 protein: CASSLEMDREGDGYTF. In DNA, the CDR3 is TGTGCCAGCAGCTTAGAAATGGATAGGGAGGGAGATGGCTACACCTTC.

A single count supports this clonotype. The chain uses TRBV7-4 and TRBJ2-5; a possible D gene is TRBD1 (5 bases). Germline values: CDR1 SGHVT, CDR2 SQSDAQ. Trimming took off 1 base at V and 2 bases at J, with 8 bases between the two ends. This CDR3 region has 14 residues. CDR3 bases: TGTGCCAGCAGCTTAGTGACAGCGCAAGAGACCCAGTACTTC. Its translation is CASSLVTAQETQYF.

This chain uses TRBV7-9 with TRBJ1-1, with a possible D match to TRBD1 (6 bases). Germline V gives CDR1 SEHNR, CDR2 FQNEAQ (reference sequence). The germline V and J ends were trimmed by 5 bases and 0 bases, with 13 bases remaining between them. The CDR3 contains 15 residues. DNA for the CDR3: TGTGCCAGCAGCCGCGCAGGGGCACTGAACACTGAAGCTTTCTTT. Its translation: CASSRAGALNTEAFF.

This clonotype was found many times. The rearrangement joins TRBV7-9 to TRBJ2-4; 8 bases match TRBD1. CDR1 and CDR2 (germline): SEHNR, FQNEAQ (reference sequence). The CDR3 is 15 residues long. Trimming cost V 5 bases and J 3 bases; bases outside gene matches: 6. The DNA of the CDR3 is TGTGCCAGCAGCACCACGGACAGGGTCAAAAACATTCAGTACTTC. Translated, it gives CASSTTDRVKNIQYF.

This clonotype has just a few counts. The chain uses TRBV7-8 and TRBJ1-6; D gene unclear. Trimming removed 5 bases at V and 5 bases at J, with 13 bases between. In germline, CDR1 is SGHVS, CDR2 FQNEAQ. This CDR3 spans 15 amino acids. Written as DNA, the CDR3 is TGTGCCAGCAGCCCGACAAATTGGAATAATTCACCCCTCCACTTT. Protein product: CASSPTNWNNSPLHF.

This clonotype was seen a handful of times. The rearrangement joins TRBV12-3 or TRBV12-4 to TRBJ2-7; 12 bases line up with TRBD2. Trimming removed 4 bases from V and 3 bases from J; junction bases left unmatched: 4. The CDR3 runs 15 residues. This CDR3 reads CASSSGTSGYYEQYF. As DNA, the CDR3 is TGTGCCAGCAGTTCCGGGACTAGCGGGTACTACGAGCAGTACTTC.

Turning to this clonotype: One base away lies a much larger clone, so this may be a sequencing read error. The chain joins TRBV19 to TRBJ2-1; 10 positions match TRBD2. Germline V gene lookup returns CDR1 LNHDA and CDR2 SQIVND (reference sequence). The CDR3 is 16 amino acids. The CDR3 is CASATSGTSEYNGQFF. The CDR3 nucleotides are TGTGCCAGTGCTACCTCCGGGACTAGCGAATACAATGGGCAGTTCTTC.

This CDR3 reads CASSLTAGVYNEQFF. The CDR3 DNA reads TGTGCCAGCAGCTTAACAGCGGGGGTCTACAATGAGCAGTTCTTC. J is TRBJ2-1 and V is TRBV11-2, with 8 bases lining up with TRBD2. V shed 2 bases and J 3 bases; nucleotides not matched to a gene: 3. The CDR3 consists of 15 residues. Looked up from germline, CDR1 is SGHAT and CDR2 is FQNNGV.